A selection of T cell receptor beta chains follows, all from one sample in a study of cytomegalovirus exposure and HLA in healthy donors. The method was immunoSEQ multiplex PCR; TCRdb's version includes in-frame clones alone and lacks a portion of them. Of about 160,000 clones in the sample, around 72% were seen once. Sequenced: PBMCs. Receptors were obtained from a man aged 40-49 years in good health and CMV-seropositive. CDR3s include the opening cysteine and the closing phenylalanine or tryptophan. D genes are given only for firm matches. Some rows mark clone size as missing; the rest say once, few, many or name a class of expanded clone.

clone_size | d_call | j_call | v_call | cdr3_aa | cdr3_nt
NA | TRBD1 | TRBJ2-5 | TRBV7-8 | CASILIQGKETQYF | TGTGCCAGCATCCTCATACAGGGGAAGGAGACCCAGTACTTC
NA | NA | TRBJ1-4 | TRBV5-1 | CASSLGFTTRSNEKLFF | TGCGCCAGCAGCTTGGGATTTACTACCCGGTCTAATGAAAAACTGTTTTTT
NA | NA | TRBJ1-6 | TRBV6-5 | CASRGGNSPLHF | TGTGCCAGCAGAGGCGGGAATTCACCCCTCCACTTT
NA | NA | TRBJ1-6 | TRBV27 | CASSLPGPAYNSPLHF | TGTGCCAGCAGTTTACCAGGCCCGGCTTATAATTCACCCCTCCACTTT
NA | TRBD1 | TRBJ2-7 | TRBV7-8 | CATHHGTGGNSEQYF | TGTGCCACCCATCACGGGACAGGGGGAAACTCCGAGCAGTACTTC
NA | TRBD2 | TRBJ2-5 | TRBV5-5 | CASSFLAGNQETQYF | TGTGCCAGCAGCTTTCTAGCGGGGAATCAAGAGACCCAGTACTTC
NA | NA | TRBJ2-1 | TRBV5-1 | CASSFRGGGYNEQFF | TGCGCCAGCAGCTTTCGAGGGGGTGGGTACAATGAGCAGTTCTTC
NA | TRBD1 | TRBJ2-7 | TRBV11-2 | CASSHWTGNIYEQYF | TGTGCCAGCAGCCATTGGACAGGGAATATCTACGAGCAGTACTTC
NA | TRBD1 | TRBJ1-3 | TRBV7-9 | CASSLVGTGRGSGNTIYF | TGTGCCAGCAGCTTAGTCGGGACAGGGCGAGGCTCTGGAAACACCATATATTTT
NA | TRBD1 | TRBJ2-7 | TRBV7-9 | CASSPGQGAGGQYF | TGTGCCAGCAGCCCAGGACAGGGGGCAGGTGGGCAGTACTTC
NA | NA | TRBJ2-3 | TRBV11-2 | CASSLTDTQYF | TGTGCCAGCAGCCTCACAGATACGCAGTATTTT
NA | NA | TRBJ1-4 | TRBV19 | CASSTEQLRNEKLFF | TGTGCCAGTAGTACCGAACAGCTCCGGAATGAAAAACTGTTTTTT
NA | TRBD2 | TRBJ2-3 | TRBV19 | CASTPLAGGSTDTQYF | TGTGCCAGTACCCCCTTAGCGGGGGGAAGCACAGATACGCAGTATTTT
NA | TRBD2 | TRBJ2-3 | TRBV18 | CASSTSVVTDTQYF | TGTGCCAGCTCGACTAGCGTAGTCACAGATACGCAGTATTTT
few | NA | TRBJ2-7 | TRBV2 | CATSEGARDEQYF | TGTGCCACCTCAGAGGGTGCTAGGGACGAGCAGTACTTC
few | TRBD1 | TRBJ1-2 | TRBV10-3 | CAISLTGGEYGYTF | TGTGCCATCAGCCTGACAGGGGGCGAGTATGGCTACACCTTC
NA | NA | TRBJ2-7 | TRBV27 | CASSFKQGSYEQYF | TGTGCCAGCAGTTTCAAACAGGGTTCCTACGAGCAGTACTTC
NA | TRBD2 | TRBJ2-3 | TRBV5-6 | CASNRGGAGTDTQYF | TGTGCCAGCAATCGCGGGGGGGCGGGAACAGATACGCAGTATTTT
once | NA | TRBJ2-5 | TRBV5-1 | CASAVHREETQYF | TGCGCCAGCGCCGTCCACAGGGAGGAGACCCAGTACTTC
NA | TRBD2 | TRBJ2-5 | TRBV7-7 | CASGGFPAQETQYF | TGTGCTAGCGGGGGGTTCCCAGCGCAAGAGACCCAGTACTTC
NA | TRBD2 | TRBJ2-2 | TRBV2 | CATHGGGRNTGELFF | TGTGCCACCCACGGGGGGGGGCGTAACACCGGGGAGCTGTTTTTT
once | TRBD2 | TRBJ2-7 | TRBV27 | CASSPGLASSYEQYF | TGTGCCAGCAGTCCGGGACTAGCTAGCTCCTACGAGCAGTACTTC
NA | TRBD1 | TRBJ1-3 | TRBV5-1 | CASSLDGTVENTIYF | TGCGCCAGCAGCTTGGACGGGACAGTAGAAAACACCATATATTTT
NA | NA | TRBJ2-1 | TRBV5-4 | CASSLRSVSYNEQFF | TGTGCCAGCAGCTTACGTAGTGTATCCTACAATGAGCAGTTCTTC
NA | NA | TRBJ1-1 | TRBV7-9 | CASRAGLLNTEAFF | TGTGCCAGCAGGGCGGGGCTCCTGAACACTGAAGCTTTCTTT